This T cell receptor beta chain was sequenced for a study of blood T cell repertoires in COVID-19. Turning to the study itself: PBMCs, B-cell-depleted T cells, or T cells provided the cDNA or gDNA that made up the material.

CDR1 and CDR2 from the germline V gene are MRHNA and SNTAGT. This CDR3 comprises 15 residues. V shed 0 bases and J 9 bases; nucleotides not matched to a gene: 8. Participant age was about 18 to 89 years, and participants resided in about two dozen US areas. Assay: immunoSEQ multiplex PCR; the TCRdb copy retains only in-frame clones and omits some. The profile shows about 190,000 clones, approximately 84% of them singletons. The sequenced sample was PBMCs or T cells enriched from blood (not recorded which). The chain joins TRBV6-4 to TRBJ2-4; 7 bases line up with TRBD2. The receptor was derived from a woman under 40 who had recovered from COVID-19. In DNA, the CDR3 is TGTGCCAGCAGTGACTCGATGGCTAGCGGTAGCATTCAGTACTTC. Residues: CASSDSMASGSIQYF.